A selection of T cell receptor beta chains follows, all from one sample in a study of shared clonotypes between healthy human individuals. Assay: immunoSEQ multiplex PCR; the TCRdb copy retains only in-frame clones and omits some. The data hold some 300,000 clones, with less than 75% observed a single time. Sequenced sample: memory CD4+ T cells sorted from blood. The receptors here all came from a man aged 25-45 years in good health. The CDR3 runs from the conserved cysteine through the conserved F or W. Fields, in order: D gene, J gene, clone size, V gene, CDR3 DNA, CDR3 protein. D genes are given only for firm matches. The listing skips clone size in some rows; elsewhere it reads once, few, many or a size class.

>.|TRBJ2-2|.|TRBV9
TGTGCCAGCAGCGGACGACGCACCGGGGAGCTGTTTTTT
CASSGRRTGELFF
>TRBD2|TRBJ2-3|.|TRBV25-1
TGTGCCAGCAGTCCTAGCGGGAGAGGGGTTGATACGCAGTATTTT
CASSPSGRGVDTQYF
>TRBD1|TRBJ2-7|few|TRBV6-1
TGTGCCAGCAGGGGGACAGGGGGAAACTACGAGCAGTACTTC
CASRGTGGNYEQYF
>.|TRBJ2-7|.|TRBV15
TGTGCCACCAGCAGAGATCTAGCGGCACAGGGAATTGATCAGTACTTC
CATSRDLAAQGIDQYF
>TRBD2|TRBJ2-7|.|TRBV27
TGTGCCAGTAGACGACTAGCGGGAACCTACGAGCAGTACTTC
CASRRLAGTYEQYF
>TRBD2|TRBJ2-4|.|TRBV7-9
TGTGCCAGCAGCTCTACGAGTTCCGGGACTAAACCTTCCATTCAGTACTTC
CASSSTSSGTKPSIQYF
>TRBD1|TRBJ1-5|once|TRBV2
TGTGCCAGCAAATCCGGGACAGACAATCAGCCCCAGCATTTT
CASKSGTDNQPQHF
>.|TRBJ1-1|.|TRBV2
TGTGCCAGCATTTACGGTTCTGACCGTGAAGCTTTCTTT
CASIYGSDREAFF
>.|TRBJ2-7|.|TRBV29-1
TGCAGCGTTGAAGATCGAGGGGGGGATGAGCAGTACTTC
CSVEDRGGDEQYF
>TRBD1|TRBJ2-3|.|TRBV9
TGTGCCAGCAGCCCGGGACAGCTCATACTCACAGATACGCAGTATTTT
CASSPGQLILTDTQYF
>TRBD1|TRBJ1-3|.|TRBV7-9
TGTGCCAGCAGGTTACAGGGGCACTCTGGAAACACCATATATTTT
CASRLQGHSGNTIYF
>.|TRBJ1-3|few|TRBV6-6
TGTGCCAGCAGTTACGACGTAGGGAACACCATATATTTT
CASSYDVGNTIYF
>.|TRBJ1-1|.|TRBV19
TGTGCCAGTAGTCACGGACAGAAGAACACTGAAGCTTTCTTT
CASSHGQKNTEAFF
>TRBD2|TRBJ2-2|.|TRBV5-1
TGCGCCAGCAGCTTGGCCTCGGCTAGCGGGAGTCCCGGGGAGCTGTTTTTT
CASSLASASGSPGELFF
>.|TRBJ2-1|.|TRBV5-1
TGCGCCAGCAGCGCCGGGACGGTTATGTTCGATGAGCAGTTCTTC
CASSAGTVMFDEQFF
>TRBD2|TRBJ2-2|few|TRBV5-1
TGCGCCAGCAGCCAGGGACTAGCCAACGGGGAGCTGTTTTTT
CASSQGLANGELFF
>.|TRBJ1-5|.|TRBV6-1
TGTGCCAGCAGTAAAAACAGGCCCCAGCATTTT
CASSKNRPQHF
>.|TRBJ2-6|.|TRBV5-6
TGTGCCAGCAGCCACGCAGGGTCCGGGGCCAACGTCCTGACTTTC
CASSHAGSGANVLTF
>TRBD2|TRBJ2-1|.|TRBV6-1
TGTGCCAGTCTCTCCGGGGGGCTAGCGGGAGCTGTGCAGTTCTTC
CASLSGGLAGAVQFF
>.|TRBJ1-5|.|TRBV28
TGTGCCAGCGCGCTCCCGGGGGGGCAGGGCAATCAGCCCCAGCATTTT
CASALPGGQGNQPQHF
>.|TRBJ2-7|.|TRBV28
TGTGCCAGCAACCTCTTGAGCTCCTACGAGCAGTACTTC
CASNLLSSYEQYF
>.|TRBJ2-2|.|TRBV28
TGTGCCAGCCAATCAAACACCGGGGAGCTGTTTTTT
CASQSNTGELFF
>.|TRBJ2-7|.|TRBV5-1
TGCGCCAGCAGCTTAGCGGGTCTGTTGTACGAGCAGTACTTC
CASSLAGLLYEQYF
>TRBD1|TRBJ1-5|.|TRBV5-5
TGTGCCAGCAGCTTCAGCCGGGACAGGAATCAGCCCCAGCATTTT
CASSFSRDRNQPQHF
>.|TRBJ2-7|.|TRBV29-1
TGCAGCGTTGCATTGAAGGGGGGACGGGAGCAGTACTTC
CSVALKGGREQYF
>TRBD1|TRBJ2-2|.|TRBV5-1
TGCGCCAGCAGAAAGAGGACAGGGGGCGAGCTCAACACCGGGGAGCTGTTTTTT
CASRKRTGGELNTGELFF
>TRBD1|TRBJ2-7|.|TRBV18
TGTGCCAGCTCCCCCAATTCCCTGACAGGGGTCGGCTCCTACGAGCAGTACTTC
CASSPNSLTGVGSYEQYF
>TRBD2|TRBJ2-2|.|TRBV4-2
TGTGCCAGCAGCCAAGATCAGCTAGCGGGTGCTCGGGGCACCGGGGAGCTGTTTTTT
CASSQDQLAGARGTGELFF
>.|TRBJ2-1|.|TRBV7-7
TGTGCTAGCAGCTTAAAGGGGTTGGACAATGAGCAGTTCTTC
CASSLKGLDNEQFF
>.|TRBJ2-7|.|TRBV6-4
TGTGCCAGCAGTGACTTATATTCTCGATCGGCGGGATTGTACGAGCAGTACTTC
CASSDLYSRSAGLYEQYF
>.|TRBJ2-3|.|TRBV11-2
TGTGCCAGCAGCCATAGGACAGATACGCAGTATTTT
CASSHRTDTQYF
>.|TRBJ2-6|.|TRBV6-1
TGTGCCAGCAGTGACCCCCGGCCGGTTGGGGCCAACGTCCTGACTTTC
CASSDPRPVGANVLTF
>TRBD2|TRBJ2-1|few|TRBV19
TGTGCCAGTAGTATGATTAAGGCGGGAGTGAGCTCCTACAATGAGCAGTTCTTC
CASSMIKAGVSSYNEQFF
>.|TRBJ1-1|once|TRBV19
TGTGCCAGTAGTCCCCCCCCAAACCGGGCAACAGGGAGGGGTGAAGCTTTCTTT
CASSPPPNRATGRGEAFF
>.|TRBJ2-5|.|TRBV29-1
TGCAGCTCTGCCTGGGTGAAAGAGACCCAGTACTTC
CSSAWVKETQYF
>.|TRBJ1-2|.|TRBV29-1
TGCAGCGTTGAATTTTGGGGCTTTTCCTATGGCTACACCTTC
CSVEFWGFSYGYTF
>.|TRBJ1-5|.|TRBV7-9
TGTGCCAGCAGCTTAGAAACAGGGATTGGGCCCCAGCATTTT
CASSLETGIGPQHF
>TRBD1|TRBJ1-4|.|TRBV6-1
TGTGCCAGCAGTGCCCCGACAGGGATAAAAACTAATGAAAAACTGTTTTTT
CASSAPTGIKTNEKLFF
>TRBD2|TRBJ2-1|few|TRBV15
TGTGCCACCAGCAGAGGGGTTAGCGGGGGTGAGCAGTTCTTC
CATSRGVSGGEQFF
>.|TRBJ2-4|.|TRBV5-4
TGTGCCAGCAGCTTGGGGAGTTTAATAGCCAAAAACATTCAGTACTTC
CASSLGSLIAKNIQYF
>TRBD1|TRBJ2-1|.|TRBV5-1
TGCGCCAGCAGCTTACAGGGGGTGTCCTACAATGAGCAGTTCTTC
CASSLQGVSYNEQFF
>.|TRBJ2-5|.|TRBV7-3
TGTGCCAGCAGCTTAACCGGGGGAGTGGTCCAAGAGACCCAGTACTTC
CASSLTGGVVQETQYF
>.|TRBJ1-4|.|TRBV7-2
TGTGCCAGCAGCTTAACTGATAGAACTAATGAAAAACTGTTTTTT
CASSLTDRTNEKLFF
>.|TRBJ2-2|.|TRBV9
TGTGCCAGCCGCAGGGGACATACCTTTTCGAACACCGGGGAGCTGTTTTTT
CASRRGHTFSNTGELFF
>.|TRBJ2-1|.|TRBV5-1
TGCGCCAGCGGTACCGCCTACAATGAGCAGTTCTTC
CASGTAYNEQFF
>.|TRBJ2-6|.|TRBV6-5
TGTGCCAGCAGTTACACGCAGGGATCTGGGGCCAACGTCCTGACTTTC
CASSYTQGSGANVLTF
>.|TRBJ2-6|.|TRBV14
TGTGCCAGCAGCCAAGTATTCGGGACGGGGAGCTCTGGGGCCAACGTCCTGACTTTC
CASSQVFGTGSSGANVLTF
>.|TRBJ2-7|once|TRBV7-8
TGTGCCAGCAGCCTGGGACGCCAATACTTTAGCAACGAGCAGTACTTC
CASSLGRQYFSNEQYF
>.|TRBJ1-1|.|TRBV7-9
TGTGCCAGCAGCTTCTTTTCCGGGGAGACTGAAGCTTTCTTT
CASSFFSGETEAFF
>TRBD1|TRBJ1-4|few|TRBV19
TGTGCCAGTACCACGGATGGGACAGGGGCGAATGAAAAACTGTTTTTT
CASTTDGTGANEKLFF
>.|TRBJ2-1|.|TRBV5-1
TGCGCCAGCAGCCCCGGCCCTGGACAGTACAATGAGCAGTTCTTC
CASSPGPGQYNEQFF
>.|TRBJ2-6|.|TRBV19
TGTGCCAGTAGGGGCGGGTCCACCGTCTCTGGGGCCAACGTCCTGACTTTC
CASRGGSTVSGANVLTF
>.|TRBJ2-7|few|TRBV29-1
TGCAGCGTTGTCCTAGTTAACTACGAGCAGTACTTC
CSVVLVNYEQYF
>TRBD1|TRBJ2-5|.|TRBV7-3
TGTGCCAGCAGCTTAGCGGGACAGGGAGAGACCCAGTACTTC
CASSLAGQGETQYF
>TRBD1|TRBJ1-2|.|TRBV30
TGTGCCTGGAGTCGGGACAGCTATGGCTACACCTTC
CAWSRDSYGYTF
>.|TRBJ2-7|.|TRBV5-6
TGTGCCAGCAGCTTCTCAGGGATTAATGTCTACGAGCAGTACTTC
CASSFSGINVYEQYF
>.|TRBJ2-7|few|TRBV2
TGTGCCAGCAGCGCGTCCTACTACGAGCAGTACTTC
CASSASYYEQYF